One sample yielded the 21 T cell receptor beta chains listed below, sequenced in a study of blood T cell repertoires in COVID-19. The data were produced by immunoSEQ multiplex PCR, yet TCRdb's version contains in-frame clones alone and is incomplete. The sample has about 25,000 clones, roughly 87% seen once. Sequencing was carried out using peripheral blood. These receptors were taken from a man over 45 with active COVID-19.

The chain employs TRBV13 and TRBJ2-3; 7 positions agree with TRBD2. V shed 5 bases and J 2 bases; nucleotides not matched to a gene: 10. This CDR3 contains 16 residues. Germline lookup yields CDR1 PRHDT and CDR2 FYEKMQ (reference sequence). The CDR3 bases are TGTGCCAGCAGCCAGCGGGGTCGAGGGAACACAGATACGCAGTATTTT. Residues: CASSQRGRGNTDTQYF. Variable domain in full (rest from reference TRBV13 and TRBJ2-3): AAGVIQSPRHLIKEKRETATLKCYPIPRHDTVYWYQQGPGQDPQFLISFYEKMQSDKGSIPDRFSAQQFSDYHSELNMSSLELGDSALYFCASSQRGRGNTDTQYFGPGTRLTVL.

The chain uses TRBV10-3 and TRBJ2-7; TRBD2 matches at 7 bases. The CDR3 loop spans 14 amino acids. The V gene end was trimmed by 2 bases and the J gene end by 7 bases; junction bases not matched to a gene: 8. CDR1 and CDR2 (germline): ENHRY, SYGVKD. In DNA, the CDR3 is TGTGCCATCAGTGAGCGGGGGGACCTGAGGGAGCAGTACGTC. It specifies CAISERGDLREQYV.

The V call is TRBV10-3, the J call TRBJ1-2; a weak D match, TRBD1 (6 bases). The V end lost 2 bases, the J end lost 2 bases, and 15 bases lay between the germline ends. The germline V gene has CDR1 ENHRY and CDR2 SYGVKD. CDR3 length: 16 amino acids. The CDR3 region is CAISEVGGRNNYGYTF. The CDR3 DNA reads as TGTGCCATCAGTGAGGTGGGGGGGCGCAACAACTATGGCTACACCTTC.

This clone was recorded only once. CDR3 DNA: TGTGCCAGCAGGGTGACTGCTAACTATGGCTACACCTTC. Translation gives CASRVTANYGYTF. The chain links TRBV6-5 to TRBJ1-2; D gene unclear. V lost 6 bases and J 0 bases, leaving 8 bases between the germline ends. The CDR3 extends over 13 amino acids. Germline CDR1 MNHEY, CDR2 SVGAGI.

V is TRBV7-2 and J is TRBJ1-5, with a possible D match to TRBD1 (5 bases). The CDR3 spans 15 residues. V lost 5 bases, J lost 7 bases, and 18 bases lay in between. Germline values: CDR1 SGHTA, CDR2 FQGNSA. The CDR3 nucleotides read TGTGCCAGCAGCGGGCGTCAGGGCGGGATCCAGCCCCAGCATTTT. This codes for CASSGRQGGIQPQHF.

The chain employs TRBV7-9 and TRBJ2-5, with D perhaps TRBD1 (6 bases). V dropped 0 bases and J dropped 7 bases, with 15 bases sitting between them. Germline V gene data show CDR1 as SEHNR and CDR2 as FQNEAQ (reference sequence). This CDR3 is 15 amino acids long. The CDR3 coding sequence is TGTGCCAGCAGCTTAGCGGGTCGGGCGACAGGGACCCAGTACTTC. Translating gives CASSLAGRATGTQYF.

The V gene is TRBV7-3, the J gene TRBJ2-7; 12 bases line up with TRBD1. Germline trimming cut 2 bases from V and 4 bases from J; bases unmatched to any gene: 12. The germline gives CDR1 SGHTA, CDR2 FQGTGA. CDR3 size: 18 residues. The CDR3 coding sequence is TGTGCCAGCAGCTTACTTCCCACGGGACAGGGGGCCTGGTACGAGCAGTACTTC. Translation: CASSLLPTGQGAWYEQYF.

The chain joins TRBV19 to TRBJ1-5; a possible D gene is TRBD1 (5 bases). Germline values: CDR1 LNHDA, CDR2 SQIVND (reference sequence). Trimming pared 6 bases from V and 5 bases from J, leaving 17 bases between. The CDR3 extends over 15 amino acids. CDR3 loop: CASSLRQLGDQPQHF. The CDR3 DNA follows: TGTGCCAGTAGCTTGAGACAGCTAGGTGATCAGCCCCAGCATTTT.

The chain carries TRBV30 and TRBJ2-1; TRBD2 aligns across 11 bases. Looked up from germline, CDR1 is GTSNPN and CDR2 is SVGIG (reference sequence). The length of the CDR3 is 14 residues. The ends lost 4 bases at V and 6 bases at J; junction bases unmatched: 5. Written as DNA, the CDR3 is TGTGCCTGGAACACCGGGACTAGCGGCAATGAGCAGTTCTTC. Protein product: CAWNTGTSGNEQFF.

V gene TRBV24-1 combines with J gene TRBJ2-3; possibly TRBD1 for D (7 bases). CDR3 length equals 13 residues. Germline V gene data show CDR1 as KGHDR and CDR2 as SFDVKD. Trimming cost V 9 bases and J 0 bases, with 9 bases left between them. CDR3 nucleotides: TGTGCCACCGCAGGGGGGAGCACAGATACGCAGTATTTT. Translating it yields CATAGGSTDTQYF.

In its sample, this clone was seen a few times. The V call is TRBV7-6, the J call TRBJ2-3; TRBD2 is a possible D gene (6 bases). The V end was cut by 5 bases, the J end by 1 base, with 19 bases between. Germline assignment: CDR1 SGHVS and CDR2 FNYEAQ. The CDR3 sequence is 17 residues long. The CDR3 coding sequence is TGTGCCAGCAGCCAAACGCCGGGCAGGGAGGGCACAGATACGCAGTATTTT. It encodes CASSQTPGREGTDTQYF.

DNA of the CDR3: TGTGCCAGTAGTATTGGGCAGCAGAACACTGAAGCTTTCTTT. Translating it yields CASSIGQQNTEAFF. The chain uses TRBV19 and TRBJ1-1; D uncertain. The V and J ends lost 3 bases and 1 base respectively, with 9 bases between them. Germline CDR1 is LNHDA and CDR2 is SQIVND (reference sequence). CDR3 size: 14 residues.

The chain carries TRBV5-1 and TRBJ2-1; tentative D call: TRBD2 (6 bases). CDR1 and CDR2 from the germline V gene are SGHRS and YFSETQ. The CDR3 covers 15 residues. With 4 bases removed from V and 6 bases from J, the gap between germline ends came to 17 bases. CDR3 DNA: TGCGCCAGCAGCCCCGGGGCGTCTAGCGTCAATGAGCAGTTCTTC. Protein sequence: CASSPGASSVNEQFF.

This chain connects TRBV9 to TRBJ2-3, with 14 bases aligning to TRBD2. The V gene end was trimmed by 0 bases and the J gene end by 9 bases; junction bases not matched to a gene: 6. The CDR3 spans 16 residues. CDR1 is SGDLS, CDR2 YYNGEE, per germline. CDR3: CASSVEAGTSGGTQYF. In DNA form, the CDR3 reads TGTGCCAGCAGCGTAGAAGCCGGGACTAGCGGGGGAACGCAGTATTTT.

The chain combines TRBV7-9 with TRBJ2-3, with D possibly being TRBD1 (6 bases). V shed 5 bases and J shed 2 bases, with 20 bases lying between them. The CDR3 loop spans 17 amino acids. CDR1 and CDR2 (germline): SEHNR, FQNEAQ (reference sequence). The CDR3 DNA reads as TGTGCCAGCAGCCCCGCGACAGGCATAAGAGTCACAGATACGCAGTATTTT. Amino acid sequence: CASSPATGIRVTDTQYF.

This sequence joins TRBV2 and TRBJ1-6, with 9 bases fitting TRBD1. Germline V CDR1 and CDR2: SNHLY, FYNNEI. The CDR3 is 15 amino acids. V dropped 6 bases and J dropped 6; count of bases not matched to a gene: 6. The CDR3, as DNA: TGTGCCAGCAGATTCGGGACAGGGCCTAATTCACCCCTCCACTTT. It is translated as CASRFGTGPNSPLHF.

V gene TRBV18 combines with J gene TRBJ2-3; 7 bases align to TRBD1. The CDR3 totals 17 residues. The germline V gene has CDR1 KGHSH and CDR2 LQKENI. Unmatched junction bases numbered 13, after V lost 3 bases and J lost 4 bases. CDR3 region: CASSPRDRQKGADTQYF. CDR3 nucleotide sequence: TGTGCCAGCTCACCCCGGGACAGACAGAAAGGTGCAGATACGCAGTATTTT. Supplemented by reference TRBV18 and TRBJ2-3, the full variable domain reads NAGVMQNPRHLVRRRGQEARLRCSPMKGHSHVYWYRQLPEEGLKFMVYLQKENIIDESGMPKERFSAEFPKEGPSILRIQQVVRGDSAAYFCASSPRDRQKGADTQYFGPGTRLTVL.

The chain employs TRBV18 and TRBJ2-7; the match to TRBD1 covers 7 bases. The junction had 3 bases not matched to a gene; V was cut back by 4 bases and J by 6 bases. Germline CDR1 and CDR2: KGHSH and LQKENI. The CDR3 is 12 amino acids. The CDR3 DNA is TGTGCCAGCTCACGCGACAGGGTCGAGCAGTACGTC. Residues: CASSRDRVEQYV.

The V and J genes are TRBV7-9 and TRBJ1-2; maybe TRBD1 (5 bases). The CDR3 runs to 13 residues. Looked up from germline, CDR1 is SEHNR and CDR2 is FQNEAQ (reference sequence). V was clipped by 5 bases and J by 8 bases, with 15 bases between them. The CDR3 region has the DNA TGTGCCAGCAGCCCTAACTGGGGGGGAGGCTACACCTTC. It encodes CASSPNWGGGYTF.

The CDR3 loop is CAWSAESEQFF. Here the CDR3 DNA reads TGTGCCTGGAGTGCAGAAAGTGAGCAGTTCTTC. This chain links TRBV30 with TRBJ2-1; no definite D call. This CDR3 contains 11 residues. The V and J ends lost 1 base and 9 bases respectively, with 7 bases between them. Germline values: CDR1 GTSNPN, CDR2 SVGIG (reference sequence).

V is TRBV11-2 and J is TRBJ1-6, with unresolved D. The CDR3 runs to 15 residues. Germline loops: CDR1 SGHAT, CDR2 FQNNGV. Between the trimmed V and J ends, which lost 1 base and 4 bases, there was a span of 8 bases. The CDR3 coding sequence is TGTGCCAGCAGCTTAGCGGGTACATATAATTCACCCCTCCACTTT. As protein: CASSLAGTYNSPLHF.